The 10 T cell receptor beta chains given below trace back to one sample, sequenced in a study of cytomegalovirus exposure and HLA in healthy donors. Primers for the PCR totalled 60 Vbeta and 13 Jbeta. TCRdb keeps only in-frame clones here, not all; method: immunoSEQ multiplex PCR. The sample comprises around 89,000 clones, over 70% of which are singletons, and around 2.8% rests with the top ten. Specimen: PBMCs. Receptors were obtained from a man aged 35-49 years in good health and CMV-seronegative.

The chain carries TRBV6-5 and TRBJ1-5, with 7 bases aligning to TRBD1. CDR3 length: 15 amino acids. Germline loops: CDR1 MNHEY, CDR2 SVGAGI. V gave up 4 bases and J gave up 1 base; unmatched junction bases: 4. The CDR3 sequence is CASSLSGGSNQPQHF. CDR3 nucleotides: TGTGCCAGCAGTTTGTCAGGGGGGAGCAATCAGCCCCAGCATTTT.

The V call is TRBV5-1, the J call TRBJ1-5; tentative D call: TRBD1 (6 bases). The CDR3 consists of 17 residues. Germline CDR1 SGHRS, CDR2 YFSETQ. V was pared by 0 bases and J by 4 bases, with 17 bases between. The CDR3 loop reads CASSLGPPGQSNQPQHF. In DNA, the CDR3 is TGCGCCAGCAGCTTGGGGCCTCCGGGACAATCGAATCAGCCCCAGCATTTT.

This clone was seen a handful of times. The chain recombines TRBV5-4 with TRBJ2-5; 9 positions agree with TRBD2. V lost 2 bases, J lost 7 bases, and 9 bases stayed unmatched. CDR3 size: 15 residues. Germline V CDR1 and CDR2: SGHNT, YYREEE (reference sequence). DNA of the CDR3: TGTGCCAGCAGCTTTGGCGGGGGGGCCCAGGGGACCCAGTACTTC. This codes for CASSFGGGAQGTQYF.

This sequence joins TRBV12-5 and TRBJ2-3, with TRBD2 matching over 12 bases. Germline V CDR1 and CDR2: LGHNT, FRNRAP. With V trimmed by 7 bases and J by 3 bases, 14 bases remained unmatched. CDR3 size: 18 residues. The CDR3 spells CASDPRLAGARGTDTQYF. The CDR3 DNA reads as TGTGCTAGTGACCCTAGACTAGCGGGGGCCCGAGGTACAGATACGCAGTATTTT. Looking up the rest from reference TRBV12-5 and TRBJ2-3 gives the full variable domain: DARVTQTPRHKVTEMGQEVTMRCQPILGHNTVFWYRQTMMQGLELLAYFRNRAPLDDSGMPKDRFSAEMPDATLATLKIQPSEPRDSAVYFCASDPRLAGARGTDTQYFGPGTRLTVL.

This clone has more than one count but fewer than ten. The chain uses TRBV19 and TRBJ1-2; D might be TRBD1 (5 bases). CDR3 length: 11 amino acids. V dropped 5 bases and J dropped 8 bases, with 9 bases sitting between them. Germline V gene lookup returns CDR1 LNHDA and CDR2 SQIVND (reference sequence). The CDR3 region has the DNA TGTGCCAGTAGTGGGGCTAGGGGCTACACCTTC. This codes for CASSGARGYTF.

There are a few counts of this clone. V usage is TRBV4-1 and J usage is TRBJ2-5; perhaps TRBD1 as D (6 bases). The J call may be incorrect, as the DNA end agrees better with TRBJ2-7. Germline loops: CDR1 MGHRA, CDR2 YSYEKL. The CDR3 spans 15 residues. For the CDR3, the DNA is TGCGCCAGCAGCCATGGGGGACATTCCACCTACGAGCAGTACTTC. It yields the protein CASSHGGHSTYEQYF.

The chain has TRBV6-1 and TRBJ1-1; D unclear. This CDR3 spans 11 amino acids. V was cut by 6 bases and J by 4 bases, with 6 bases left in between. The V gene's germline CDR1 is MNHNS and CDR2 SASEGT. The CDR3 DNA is TGTGCCAGCAGCCCCGTCACTGAAGCTTTCTTT. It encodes CASSPVTEAFF.

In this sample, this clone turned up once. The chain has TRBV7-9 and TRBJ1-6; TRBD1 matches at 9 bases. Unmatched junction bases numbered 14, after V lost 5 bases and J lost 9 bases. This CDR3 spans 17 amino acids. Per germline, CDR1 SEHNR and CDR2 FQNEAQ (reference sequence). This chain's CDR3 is CASSPITGTGFTSPLHF. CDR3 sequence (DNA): TGTGCCAGCAGCCCAATAACCGGGACAGGGTTCACTTCACCCCTCCACTTT.

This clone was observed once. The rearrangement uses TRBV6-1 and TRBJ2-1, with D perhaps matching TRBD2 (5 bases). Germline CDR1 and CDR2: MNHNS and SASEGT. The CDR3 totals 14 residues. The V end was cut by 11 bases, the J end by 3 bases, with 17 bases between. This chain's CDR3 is CAPSQLASYNEQFF. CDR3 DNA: TGTGCCCCCAGTCAGCTAGCTAGCTACAATGAGCAGTTCTTC.

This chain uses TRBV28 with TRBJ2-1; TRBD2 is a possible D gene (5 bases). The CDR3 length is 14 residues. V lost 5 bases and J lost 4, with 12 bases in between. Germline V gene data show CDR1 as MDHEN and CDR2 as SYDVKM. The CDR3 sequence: CASSRPGLYNEQFF. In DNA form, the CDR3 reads TGTGCCAGCAGTCGCCCGGGGTTGTACAATGAGCAGTTCTTC.